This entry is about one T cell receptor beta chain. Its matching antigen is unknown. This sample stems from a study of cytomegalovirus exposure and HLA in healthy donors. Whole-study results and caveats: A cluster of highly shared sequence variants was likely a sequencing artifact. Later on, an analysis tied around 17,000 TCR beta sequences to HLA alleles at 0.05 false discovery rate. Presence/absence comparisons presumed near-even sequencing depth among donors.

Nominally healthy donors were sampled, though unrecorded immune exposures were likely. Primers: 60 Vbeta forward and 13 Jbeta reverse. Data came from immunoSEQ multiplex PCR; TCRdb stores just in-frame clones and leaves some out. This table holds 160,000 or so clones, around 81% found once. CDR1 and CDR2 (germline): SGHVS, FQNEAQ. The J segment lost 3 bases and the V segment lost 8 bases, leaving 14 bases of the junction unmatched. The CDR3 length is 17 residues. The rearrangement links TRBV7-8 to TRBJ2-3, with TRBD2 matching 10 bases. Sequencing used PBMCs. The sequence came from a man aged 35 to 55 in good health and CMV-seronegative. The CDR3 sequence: CASEPSISGRRTDTQYF. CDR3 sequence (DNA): TGTGCCAGCGAGCCATCAATTAGCGGGAGGAGGACAGATACGCAGTATTTT.